The rows below give T cell receptor beta chains drawn from one sample of a study of blood T cells in healthy people across ages. TCRdb ran MiXCR on the 5' RACE reads and lists one entry per CDR3 protein. The sample contains about 970,000 distinct CDR3 sequences, roughly half of which appear only once. Input material: blood. The receptors come from a woman aged 60-75 years in good health. Both conserved end residues are part of each CDR3. Each record gives: clone size, V gene, J gene, D gene, CDR3 DNA, CDR3 protein. A D gene is named only where the DNA matches it firmly. Expanded clones are given a class, and other clones once, few, many or no size at all.

>-|TRBV12-3/TRBV12-4|TRBJ1-6|-
TGTGCCAGCAGTAACACCCCCTTGAGGGGGTTTGATAATTCACCCCTCCACTTT
CASSNTPLRGFDNSPLHF
>-|TRBV5-5|TRBJ2-7|TRBD2
TGTGCCAGCACCGCACAGGGACCACTAGCGGGAGTCAGAGGCGAGCAGTACTTC
CASTAQGPLAGVRGEQYF
>few|TRBV7-8|TRBJ2-4|TRBD2
TGTGCCAGCAGCACCCGACTAGCGGGGGGTCAGTACTTC
CASSTRLAGGQYF
>-|TRBV30|TRBJ1-1|-
TGTGCGGGGGGGGTCAACACTGAAGCTTTCTTT
CAGGVNTEAFF
>few|TRBV2|TRBJ2-2|TRBD1
TGTGCCAGCTTTCGACAGGGAACTAGCGGGGAGCTGTTTTTT
CASFRQGTSGELFF
>-|TRBV3-1|TRBJ2-7|-
TGTGCCAGCAGCCAAGAGCTACGGGACACTAAGCAGTACTTC
CASSQELRDTKQYF
>-|TRBV20-1|TRBJ2-3|-
TGCAGTGCTAGAGAGGTGGGAAGGTATTCAGATACGCAGTATTTT
CSAREVGRYSDTQYF
>once|TRBV6-6|TRBJ2-4|-
TGTGCCAGCAGCCCTACAGACATTCAGTACTTC
CASSPTDIQYF
>-|TRBV28|TRBJ1-2|-
TGTGCCAGCACAATACAGACTATTAACTATGGCTACACCTTC
CASTIQTINYGYTF
>-|TRBV12-3/TRBV12-4|TRBJ2-5|-
TGTGCCAGCGCGGGGGCGGCTCGGGAGACCCAGTACTTC
CASAGAARETQYF
>-|TRBV7-3|TRBJ2-5|-
TGTGCCAGCAGCTCCCTCGGAGGGGGCTTGGAGACCCAGTACTTC
CASSSLGGGLETQYF
>few|TRBV28|TRBJ1-5|TRBD1
TGTGCCAACTCCAGGGGGCTAAGCAATCAGCCCCAGCATTTT
CANSRGLSNQPQHF
>few|TRBV5-1|TRBJ1-4|-
TGCGCCAGCAGCTTGGGGACCAGGGCTAATGAAAAACTGTTTTTT
CASSLGTRANEKLFF
>-|TRBV20-1|TRBJ1-2|-
TGCAGTGCTAAAGACATCCGCTATGGCTACACCTTC
CSAKDIRYGYTF
>-|TRBV20-1|TRBJ2-7|-
TGCAGTGCGACCGACGAACTGAGACACCTCTACGAGCAGTACTTC
CSATDELRHLYEQYF
>few|TRBV11-2|TRBJ2-1|-
TGTGCCAGCAGCTTAGCGGCTAGTGGGATGGATGAGCAGTTCTTC
CASSLAASGMDEQFF
>-|TRBV28|TRBJ2-7|TRBD2
TGTGCCAGCAGTAAAATGGGTAGCGGGAGAATCTACGAGCAGTACTTC
CASSKMGSGRIYEQYF
>-|TRBV3-1|TRBJ1-4|-
TGTGCCAGCGAGGGACCGGGGGAAAAACTGTTTTTT
CASEGPGEKLFF
>-|TRBV27|TRBJ2-3|TRBD2
TGTGCCAGCAGTTTATCAGGGACTAGGATCACAGATACGCAGTATTTT
CASSLSGTRITDTQYF
>once|TRBV7-7|TRBJ2-1|TRBD2
TGTGCCAGCAGCAGGGGACTAGCGGACTACAATGAGCAGTTCTTC
CASSRGLADYNEQFF
>-|TRBV15|TRBJ1-1|-
TGTGCCACCAGCAAATCCAGGGGCTCCCCTGAAGCTTTCTTT
CATSKSRGSPEAFF
>few|TRBV9|TRBJ1-4|TRBD1
TGTGCCAGCAGCGTAGCTAGGGAGGGGGCGCACGAAAAACTGTTTTTT
CASSVAREGAHEKLFF
>few|TRBV10-3|TRBJ2-7|TRBD2
TGTGCCATCAGGATAGGAGCGGGAAATTACGAGCAGTACTTC
CAIRIGAGNYEQYF